This is a list of T cell receptor beta chains from one sample in a study of control samples from healthy donors and cancer patients. Clones were read by immunoSEQ multiplex PCR, and TCRdb kept only the in-frame ones, dropping some. The sample comprises 150,000 or so clones, 80% to 95% of which are singletons, and approximately 0.7% rests with the top ten. The specimen sequenced was blood. The receptors come from a woman in her twenties or thirties in good health. The CDR3 runs from the conserved cysteine through the conserved F or W. The D gene is left open where the match is weak. Size is stated for part of the rows, as once, few or many counts, or as a class when the clone is expanded.

D	V	size	J	DNA	CDR3
TRBD2	TRBV5-1	.	TRBJ2-4	TGCGCCAGCGCGAGCGGGAGGAGGGACATTCAGTACTTC	CASASGRRDIQYF
.	TRBV6-2/TRBV6-3	.	TRBJ1-1	TGTGCCAGCAGTTACCCGGGACAGAACACTGAAGCTTTCTTT	CASSYPGQNTEAFF
.	TRBV28	.	TRBJ1-4	TGTGCCAGCAGTTTCACGGTAGCTAATGAAAAACTGTTTTTT	CASSFTVANEKLFF
.	TRBV28	.	TRBJ2-3	TGTGCCAGCAGTCGATCTAACGTCCCCCTCACAGATACGCAGTATTTT	CASSRSNVPLTDTQYF
.	TRBV19	once	TRBJ2-5	TGTGCCAGTAGTATAGACAGGGTTGGAGAGACCCAGTACTTC	CASSIDRVGETQYF
.	TRBV27	.	TRBJ1-6	TGTGCCAGCAGTTTCCGGCGGTCTAATTCACCCCTCCACTTT	CASSFRRSNSPLHF
.	TRBV27	.	TRBJ2-7	TGTGCCAGCAGTTTATCTAGCGGCGTTTCCTACGAGCAGTACTTC	CASSLSSGVSYEQYF
.	TRBV9	.	TRBJ2-2	TGTGCCAGCAGCGTAGCGCCCCGGGCCAACACCGGGGAGCTGTTTTTT	CASSVAPRANTGELFF
.	TRBV7-2	.	TRBJ2-2	TGTGCCAGCAGCTTAAAGGGCACCGGGGAGCTGTTTTTT	CASSLKGTGELFF
.	TRBV5-4	.	TRBJ1-3	TGTGCCAGCAGCCCTCGTAGTCCGGGAAACACCATATATTTT	CASSPRSPGNTIYF
.	TRBV28	.	TRBJ2-3	TGTGCCAGCAGGGTCCGGCGGAGCACAGATACGCAGTATTTT	CASRVRRSTDTQYF
TRBD1	TRBV19	.	TRBJ1-2	TGTGCCAGTAGTATAAGTGACAGGGGTACCGGCTACACCTTC	CASSISDRGTGYTF
.	TRBV2	.	TRBJ2-5	TGTGCCATAACCCTCGAGGGCCTGGGGGTGTACCAAGAGACCCAGTACTTC	CAITLEGLGVYQETQYF
TRBD2	TRBV7-2	.	TRBJ2-5	TGTGCCAGCAGCACCCTAGCGGGAGAAGAGACCCAGTACTTC	CASSTLAGEETQYF
TRBD1	TRBV19	.	TRBJ1-2	TGTGCCAGTAGTATTCAGCCGGGACAGCGAAACTATGGCTACACCTTC	CASSIQPGQRNYGYTF
.	TRBV9	.	TRBJ2-3	TGTGCCAGCAGCGTAGCAGGCCCAGATACGCAGTATTTT	CASSVAGPDTQYF
.	TRBV7-9	.	TRBJ1-2	TGTGCCAGCACTTCACAGGGTCTAGCTAACTATGGCTACACCTTC	CASTSQGLANYGYTF
.	TRBV27	once	TRBJ2-1	TGTGCCAGCAGTTTATTTGGACAGGAGCAGTTCTTC	CASSLFGQEQFF
TRBD1	TRBV4-2	.	TRBJ1-2	TGTGCCAGCAGTCCGACAGGGAACTATGGCTACACCTTC	CASSPTGNYGYTF
.	TRBV11-2	.	TRBJ1-4	TGTGCCAGCAGCCCGACAGGCCCTAATGAAAAACTGTTTTTT	CASSPTGPNEKLFF
.	TRBV6-2/TRBV6-3	.	TRBJ2-5	TGTGCCAGCAGCCTACTAGAACAAGAGACCCAGTACTTC	CASSLLEQETQYF
.	TRBV12-3/TRBV12-4	.	TRBJ2-7	TGTGCCAGCCGTAAGGGGGGAACCTACGAGCAGTACTTC	CASRKGGTYEQYF
.	TRBV28	.	TRBJ2-6	TGTGCCAGCAGTTTATTACCTGGGTCTGGGGCCAACGTCCTGACTTTC	CASSLLPGSGANVLTF
.	TRBV7-8	.	TRBJ1-4	TGTGCCAGCAGCTTAGCTCTCGGGGGGTCATCTAATGAAAAACTGTTTTTT	CASSLALGGSSNEKLFF
.	TRBV18	.	TRBJ1-1	TGTGCCAGCTCACCACTGGCTGCGGGACCCGCTTTCTTT	CASSPLAAGPAFF
.	TRBV20-1	.	TRBJ1-2	TGCAGTGCTAGTAGGCGTAACTATGGCTACACCTTC	CSASRRNYGYTF
.	TRBV7-8	.	TRBJ2-7	TGTGCCAGCAGGGGCGGGGAAAACTACGAGCAGTACTTC	CASRGGENYEQYF
TRBD1	TRBV7-9	.	TRBJ1-4	TGTGCCAGCAGCTTAAGGGGGCCAGAAGAAAAACTGTTTTTT	CASSLRGPEEKLFF
.	TRBV19	.	TRBJ1-5	TGTGCCAGTAGTCTCGCTAGGGCAGGGTCGGGTCAGCCCCAGCATTTT	CASSLARAGSGQPQHF
.	TRBV2	.	TRBJ1-6	TGTGCCAGCAGTATGACACGGGACCATAATTCACCCCTCCACTTT	CASSMTRDHNSPLHF
.	TRBV2	.	TRBJ2-3	TGTGCCAGCAGTCCGGGCCCTCATACGCAGTATTTT	CASSPGPHTQYF
TRBD1	TRBV4-1	.	TRBJ1-4	TGCGCCAGCAGCCAAGCAGGGACAGGGGTTGAAAAACTGTTTTTT	CASSQAGTGVEKLFF
.	TRBV2	.	TRBJ2-2	TGTGCCAGCAGTGTAAGTGGTGGGCCACTAAACACCGGGGAGCTGTTTTTT	CASSVSGGPLNTGELFF
.	TRBV19	.	TRBJ1-5	TGTGCCAGTACCCCTTGGGAGGGCCAGCCCCAGCATTTT	CASTPWEGQPQHF
TRBD2	TRBV7-2	once	TRBJ2-7	TGTGCCAGCAGCATTGGGACTAGCGGCGGGTACGAGCAGTACTTC	CASSIGTSGGYEQYF
.	TRBV5-1	.	TRBJ1-3	TGCGCCAGCAGCTTCGGACCGGCCTCTGGAAACACCATATATTTT	CASSFGPASGNTIYF
.	TRBV7-9	few	TRBJ1-4	TGTGCCAGCAGGCCACCGGGACTGGGGGAAAAACTGTTTTTT	CASRPPGLGEKLFF
TRBD1	TRBV2	.	TRBJ1-5	TGTGCCAGAGGGGGGACAGTCAGTAATCAGCCCCAGCATTTT	CARGGTVSNQPQHF
.	TRBV27	.	TRBJ2-7	TGTGCCAGCAGTTTAGGGGAATCCTACGAGCAGTACTTC	CASSLGESYEQYF